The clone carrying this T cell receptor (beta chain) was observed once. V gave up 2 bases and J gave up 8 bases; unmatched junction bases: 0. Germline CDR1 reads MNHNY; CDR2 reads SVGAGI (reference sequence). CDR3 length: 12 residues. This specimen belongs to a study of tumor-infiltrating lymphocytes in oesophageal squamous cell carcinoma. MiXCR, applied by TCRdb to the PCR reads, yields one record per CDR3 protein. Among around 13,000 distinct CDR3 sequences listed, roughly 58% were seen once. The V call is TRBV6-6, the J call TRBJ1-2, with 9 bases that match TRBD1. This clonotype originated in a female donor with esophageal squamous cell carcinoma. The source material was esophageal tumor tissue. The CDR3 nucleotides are TGTGCCAGCAGTTACGGACAGGGGGGCTACACCTTC. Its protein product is CASSYGQGGYTF.